These 13 T cell receptor beta chains were all obtained from the same sample, sequenced in a study of chemoradiotherapy in HPV16-positive cancers. The assay was immunoSEQ multiplex PCR, and TCRdb's table has in-frame clones only and misses some. The sample gives about 21,000 clones, around 87% of which show up once; more than 2% is in the top ten. Sequenced here: blood, sampled from a patient who underwent chemoradiotherapy. The receptors shown here come from a human donor with HPV-associated anogenital cancer.

The rearrangement joins TRBV5-4 to TRBJ2-7, with a possible D match to TRBD2 (6 bases). The CDR3 runs 15 residues. V lost 3 bases, J lost 6 bases, and 19 bases lay in between. Germline V gene lookup returns CDR1 SGHNT and CDR2 YYREEE (reference sequence). The CDR3 coding sequence is TGTGCCAGCAGCTCGGGGGACCGGGCAGTCCGCGAGCAGTACTTC. It codes for CASSSGDRAVREQYF.

The chain has TRBV5-1 and TRBJ1-1; D uncertain. V lost 0 bases and J lost 1, with 4 bases in between. Germline V gene data show CDR1 as SGHRS and CDR2 as YFSETQ. The CDR3 extends over 13 amino acids. The CDR3 DNA is TGCGCCAGCAGCTTGGGGACGAACACTGAAGCTTTCTTT. Translating gives CASSLGTNTEAFF. Looking up the rest from reference TRBV5-1 and TRBJ1-1 gives the full variable domain: KAGVTQTPRYLIKTRGQQVTLSCSPISGHRSVSWYQQTPGQGLQFLFEYFSETQRNKGNFPGRFSGRQFSNSRSEMNVSTLELGDSALYLCASSLGTNTEAFFGQGTRLTVV.

V usage is TRBV6-5 and J usage is TRBJ2-5, with 8 bases identical to TRBD1. Germline V lookup: CDR1 MNHEY, CDR2 SVGAGI. The junction had 6 bases not matched to a gene; V was cut back by 4 bases and J by 5 bases. The CDR3 extends over 14 amino acids. The CDR3 reads CASSSSRGLETQYF. CDR3 nucleotide sequence: TGTGCCAGCAGTTCTAGCAGGGGGCTGGAGACCCAGTACTTC.

The chain uses TRBV5-8 and TRBJ2-3; TRBD1 is a possible D gene (5 bases). CDR3 length: 15 residues. Germline CDR1 and CDR2: SGHTS and YDEGEE. V lost 4 bases and J lost 1, with 13 bases in between. The CDR3 protein is CASSQGARGTDTQYF. The CDR3 DNA sequence: TGTGCCAGCAGCCAAGGGGCCAGGGGCACAGATACGCAGTATTTT.

This clone was recorded a few times. The chain recombines TRBV11-3 with TRBJ2-2; D is perhaps TRBD1 (6 bases). V shed 3 bases and J shed 3 bases, with 8 bases lying between them. There are 14 residues in the CDR3. CDR1 is SGHNT and CDR2 is YENEEA in the germline V gene. CDR3: CASSFRGHTGELFF. The CDR3 coding sequence is TGTGCCAGCAGCTTCAGGGGTCACACCGGGGAGCTGTTTTTT.

The chain joins TRBV5-4 to TRBJ2-7; D is unclear. V was pared by 2 bases and J by 2 bases, with 11 bases between. Germline values: CDR1 SGHNT, CDR2 YYREEE (reference sequence). The CDR3 totals 14 residues. CDR3 DNA sequence: TGTGCCAGCAGCTTCATGGGCGGCACCTACGAGCAGTACTTC. This sequence encodes CASSFMGGTYEQYF.

J is TRBJ2-7 and V is TRBV7-9; no definite D call. The CDR3 runs to 12 residues. Germline V gene sequence: CDR1 SEHNR, CDR2 FQNEAQ (reference sequence). The V and J ends lost 4 bases and 3 bases respectively, with 7 bases between them. In DNA, the CDR3 is TGTGCCAGCAGCTCTATAAGCTACGAGCAGTACTTC. Its translation: CASSSISYEQYF.

This chain links TRBV5-4 with TRBJ2-2, with 12 bases fitting TRBD2. CDR3 length: 17 amino acids. V was pared by 4 bases and J by 6 bases, with 10 bases of the junction left unmatched. Germline CDR1 reads SGHNT; CDR2 reads YYREEE (reference sequence). The CDR3 protein is CASSPTPPSGRAGELFF. CDR3 bases: TGTGCCAGCAGCCCAACACCACCTAGCGGGAGGGCCGGGGAGCTGTTTTTT.

The rearrangement joins TRBV15 to TRBJ2-7; no definite D call. Germline CDR1 and CDR2: LNHNV and YYDKDF (reference sequence). Deletions cut 5 bases from V and 7 bases from J, with 15 bases between. CDR3 length: 13 amino acids. The CDR3 bases are TGTGCCACCAGCGGAACGCGGATGGGGGAGCAGTACTTC. Its protein product is CATSGTRMGEQYF.

The rearrangement uses TRBV27 and TRBJ1-3; D might be TRBD1 (5 bases). The V end lost 5 bases, the J end lost 0 bases, and 11 bases lay between the germline ends. The germline V gene has CDR1 MNHEY and CDR2 SMNVEV (reference sequence). The CDR3 contains 15 residues. CDR3 nucleotides: TGTGCCAGCAGTCTCGGGGCTAGCTCTGGAAACACCATATATTTT. It yields the protein CASSLGASSGNTIYF.

The chain links TRBV9 to TRBJ2-7; 7 nucleotides align to TRBD2. V shed 3 bases, J shed 6 bases, and the junction held 9 bases outside the gene matches. This CDR3 is 14 amino acids long. Germline CDR1 is SGDLS and CDR2 is YYNGEE. The CDR3 reads CASSALAVDGEQYF. The CDR3 DNA sequence: TGTGCCAGCAGCGCCCTAGCGGTGGATGGCGAGCAGTACTTC.

The chain joins TRBV5-1 to TRBJ1-1, with D hard to call. Trimming removed 8 bases at V and 1 base at J, with 12 bases between. The CDR3 consists of 13 residues. Germline values: CDR1 SGHRS, CDR2 YFSETQ. Here the CDR3 reads CASKEGSNTEAFF. CDR3 DNA: TGCGCCAGTAAAGAGGGATCGAACACTGAAGCTTTCTTT.

For the CDR3, the DNA is TGTGCCAGCATCCCAGGGATCGGGGAGCTGTTTTTT. Its protein product is CASIPGIGELFF. This chain uses TRBV6-5 with TRBJ2-2; D possibly corresponds to TRBD1 (5 bases). The CDR3 has 12 amino acids. V was shortened by 7 bases and J by 7 bases, with 10 bases between the two germline ends. Germline lookup yields CDR1 MNHEY and CDR2 SVGAGI.